Presented here are 10 T cell receptor beta chains from one specimen sequenced in a study of blood T cells in healthy people across ages. Primed by a sample-barcoded 5' primer and a J-beta primer mix, a second PCR proceeded for 7 to 11 cycles. TCRdb used MiXCR to reprocess the 5' RACE reads, holding one entry per CDR3 protein. This sample has about 970,000 distinct CDR3 sequences, with roughly 51% found just once. The sequenced sample consisted of blood. These receptors all stem from a woman aged 55-69 years in good health.

The chain uses TRBV27 and TRBJ2-1, with 16 nucleotides matching TRBD2. This CDR3 is 18 amino acids long. The V gene's germline CDR1 is MNHEY and CDR2 SMNVEV (reference sequence). The V segment lost 4 bases and the J segment 0 bases; nucleotides outside the gene matches: 3. The CDR3 DNA follows: TGTGCCAGCAGTTCCGGGACTAGCGGGAGGGCCTCCTACAATGAGCAGTTCTTC. It codes for CASSSGTSGRASYNEQFF.

J is TRBJ2-7 and V is TRBV28; a weak D match, TRBD1 (6 bases). Trimming shortened V by 8 bases and J by 2 bases, and 13 bases separated the two germline ends. Germline V gene lookup returns CDR1 MDHEN and CDR2 SYDVKM. CDR3 length: 13 amino acids. The CDR3 region is CASSPGAPYEQYF. The CDR3 nucleotides read TGTGCCAGCTCTCCAGGGGCGCCCTACGAGCAGTACTTC.

The count of this clonotype is one. V gene TRBV30 combines with J gene TRBJ2-5; the D gene is possibly TRBD1 (6 bases). Germline V CDR1 and CDR2: GTSNPN, SVGIG (reference sequence). The CDR3 extends over 13 amino acids. V gave up 0 bases and J gave up 4 bases, with 9 bases separating them. This CDR3 is CAWSVGGGETQYF. CDR3 DNA: TGTGCCTGGAGTGTTGGGGGCGGAGAGACCCAGTACTTC.

The chain has TRBV12-3 or TRBV12-4 and TRBJ2-5, with D tentatively TRBD1 or TRBD2 (6 bases each). The CDR3 has 12 amino acids. V lost 3 bases, J lost 11 bases, and 13 bases lay in between. For the CDR3, the DNA is TGTGCCAGCAGTTTGGGGGGCTACAAGCAGTACTTC. Its protein product is CASSLGGYKQYF.

This clonotype was picked up one time. The chain links TRBV28 to TRBJ1-2, with a tentative D call TRBD1 (5 bases). The CDR3 is 18 amino acids. CDR1 MDHEN and CDR2 SYDVKM come from the germline V gene. Trimming took off 7 bases at V and 2 bases at J, with 26 bases between the two ends. This chain's CDR3 is CASINSGVLPGWNYGYTF. DNA for the CDR3: TGTGCCAGCATAAACTCCGGGGTCCTTCCAGGGTGGAACTATGGCTACACCTTC.

The genes are TRBV20-1 and TRBJ1-2; D is undetermined. The CDR3 is 11 amino acids. Germline V lookup: CDR1 DFQATT, CDR2 SNEGSKA (reference sequence). V dropped 6 bases and J dropped 6 bases, with 11 bases sitting between them. Here the CDR3 DNA reads TGCAGTGCATCGGACGGGGATGGCTACACCTTC. It yields the protein CSASDGDGYTF.

This clonotype was detected only a few times. CDR3 coding DNA: TGCAGTCAGAGAGTGGGAATGACTAGCGAGCAGTACTTC. Protein product: CSQRVGMTSEQYF. The V call is TRBV20-1, the J call TRBJ2-7; the D gene is possibly TRBD2 (6 bases). CDR3 length: 13 amino acids. The V end was cut by 8 bases, the J end by 6 bases, with 20 bases between. Germline V CDR1 and CDR2: DFQATT, SNEGSKA (reference sequence).

The CDR3 protein is CASSSGLAGGNLLYNEQFF. CDR3 DNA: TGTGCCAGCAGCTCGGGACTAGCGGGAGGAAATTTGCTCTACAATGAGCAGTTCTTC. The chain couples TRBV7-9 to TRBJ2-1, with TRBD2 matching 15 bases. The CDR3 runs to 19 residues. Germline V gives CDR1 SEHNR, CDR2 FQNEAQ (reference sequence). Trimming cost V 4 bases and J 3 bases; bases outside gene matches: 10.

The J gene is TRBJ2-7, the V gene TRBV4-2; D is undetermined. CDR1 LGHNA and CDR2 YNFKEQ come from the germline V gene. CDR3 length: 14 residues. V was pared by 4 bases and J by 5 bases, with 15 bases between. Written as DNA, the CDR3 is TGTGCCAGCAGCCTTGCTAGGTATGAGGACGAGCAGTACTTC. It specifies CASSLARYEDEQYF.

The V call is TRBV10-3, the J call TRBJ2-7, with D possibly TRBD2 on 7 matching bases. Trimming cost V 4 bases and J 4 bases, with 11 bases left between them. The germline gives CDR1 ENHRY, CDR2 SYGVKD. CDR3 length: 13 amino acids. CDR3 nucleotide sequence: TGTGCCATCAGTGGCGGGGGCGCATACGAGCAGTACTTC. It codes for CAISGGGAYEQYF.